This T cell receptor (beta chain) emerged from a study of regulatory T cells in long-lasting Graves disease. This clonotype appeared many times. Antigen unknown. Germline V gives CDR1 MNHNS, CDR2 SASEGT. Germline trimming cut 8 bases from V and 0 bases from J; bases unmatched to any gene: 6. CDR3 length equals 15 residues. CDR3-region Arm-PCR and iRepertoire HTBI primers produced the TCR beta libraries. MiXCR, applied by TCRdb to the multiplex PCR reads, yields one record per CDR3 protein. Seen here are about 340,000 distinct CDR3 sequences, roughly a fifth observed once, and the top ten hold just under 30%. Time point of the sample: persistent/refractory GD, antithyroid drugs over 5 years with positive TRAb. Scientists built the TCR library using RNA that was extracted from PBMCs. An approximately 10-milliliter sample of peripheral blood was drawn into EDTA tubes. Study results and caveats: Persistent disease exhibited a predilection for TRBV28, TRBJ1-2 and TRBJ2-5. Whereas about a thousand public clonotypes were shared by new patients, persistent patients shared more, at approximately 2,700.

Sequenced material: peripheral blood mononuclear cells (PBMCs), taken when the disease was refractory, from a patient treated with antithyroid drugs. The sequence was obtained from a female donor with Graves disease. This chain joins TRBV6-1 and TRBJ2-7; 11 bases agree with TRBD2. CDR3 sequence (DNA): TGTGCCAGCGGATCTAGCGGGGGGTCCTCCTACGAGCAGTACTTC. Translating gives CASGSSGGSSYEQYF.